This T cell receptor (beta chain) was documented in a study of T cell responses to AZD1222 COVID-19 vaccine. Findings and limits, study-wide: Targeting of unmutated variant regions was reportedly seen in nearly half of spike-specific TCRs.

CDR1 SGHAT and CDR2 FQNNGV come from the germline V gene. The CDR3 has 19 residues. V lost 0 bases to trimming and J lost 0 bases, with 18 bases between them. Comment on this clone: Its antigen is unknown.

TCRdb's table, derived via immunoSEQ multiplex PCR, lists solely in-frame clones and lacks some. The sample carries roughly 180,000 clones, 87% recorded once. Source: peripheral blood, taken on day 0 of MenACWY control vaccination. This chain uses TRBV11-2 with TRBJ2-1; D tentatively fits TRBD1 or TRBD2 (6 bases each). The TCR originated in an adult in good health. The CDR3 DNA follows: TGTGCCAGCAGCTTAGATCAGGAACAGGGAGGCCACTCCTACAATGAGCAGTTCTTC. Translated: CASSLDQEQGGHSYNEQFF.